A few counts support the clone carrying this T cell receptor (beta chain). Antigen specificity is unknown. The PCR made use of 60 Vbeta and 13 Jbeta primers. Using immunoSEQ multiplex PCR, the repertoire was profiled, and TCRdb retains in-frame clones only, with some absent. The sample holds about 180,000 clones; about three quarters are singletons and the top ten take around 3.4%. This sample was taken from a study of cytomegalovirus exposure and HLA in healthy donors. Whole-study results and caveats: Common viral pathogens seemed, in a later analysis, to connect with several of the most significant clusters. It was taken for granted in presence/absence analyses that sequencing depth across donors was roughly uniform. Among TCR beta chains of equal frequency, HLA-associated ones were more clonally expanded in a later analysis. V- and J-gene trimming in TCR beta was tied to a missense DCLRE1C variant by an analysis performed later.

Trimming removed 7 bases at V and 9 bases at J, with 13 bases between. CDR1 and CDR2 (germline): LNHDA, SQIVND (reference sequence). The CDR3 is 12 amino acids. The chain carries TRBV19 and TRBJ1-5; no definite D call. The material sequenced was PBMCs. The clonotype was recovered from a woman in her fifties or sixties in good health and CMV-seropositive. CDR3 in DNA: TGTGCCAGTAACCTCAGCGGAGGGCCCCAGCATTTT. Translation gives CASNLSGGPQHF.